Shown below are 20 T cell receptor beta chains from a single sample sequenced in a study of shared clonotypes between healthy human individuals. Only in-frame clones appear in the TCRdb table, and some are missing; sequencing was by immunoSEQ multiplex PCR. The sample lists 1,400,000 or so clones, approximately 98.5% occurring once. The source material was naive CD4+ T cells sorted from blood. As to subset: CD45RA+ positively selected. These receptor sequences come from a man aged 25 to 40 in good health.

The chain joins TRBV27 to TRBJ2-7, with D possibly being TRBD1 (6 bases). This CDR3 region has 14 residues. Germline CDR1 and CDR2: MNHEY and SMNVEV (reference sequence). V shed 4 bases and J shed 3 bases, with 13 bases lying between them. In DNA, the CDR3 is TGTGCCAGCAGTTATTCAGGGGCCTTCTACGAGCAGTACTTC. Its protein is CASSYSGAFYEQYF.

The CDR3 region is CASSSFREGGEKLFF. DNA of the CDR3: TGTGCCAGCAGCTCCTTCAGGGAGGGAGGGGAAAAACTGTTTTTT. This rearrangement joins TRBV5-5 to TRBJ1-4, with D tentatively TRBD1 (5 bases). V was shortened by 3 bases and J by 8 bases, with 17 bases between the two germline ends. This CDR3 is 15 amino acids long. Germline CDR1 is SGHKS and CDR2 is YYEKEE (reference sequence).

J is TRBJ1-3 and V is TRBV5-4; TRBD1 aligns across 8 bases. Looked up from germline, CDR1 is SGHNT and CDR2 is YYREEE (reference sequence). The CDR3 runs to 17 residues. The trim removed 0 bases at V and 4 bases at J, leaving 9 bases unmatched. The CDR3 bases are TGTGCCAGCAGCTTGGTGGGGACAGGCGGTCTCGGAAACACCATATATTTT. Translated, it gives CASSLVGTGGLGNTIYF.

The chain uses TRBV19 and TRBJ1-4; D not resolved. CDR1 is LNHDA and CDR2 is SQIVND in the germline V gene (reference sequence). CDR3 length equals 13 residues. The V end was cut by 7 bases, the J end by 6 bases, with 12 bases between. CDR3 DNA: TGTGCCAGTAAAGCAGGTGGACATGAAAAACTGTTTTTT. It encodes CASKAGGHEKLFF. Looking up the rest from reference TRBV19 and TRBJ1-4 gives the full variable domain: DGGITQSPKYLFRKEGQNVTLSCEQNLNHDAMYWYRQDPGQGLRLIYYSQIVNDFQKGDIAEGYSVSREKKESFPLTVTSAQKNPTAFYLCASKAGGHEKLFFGSGTQLSVL.

The gene calls are TRBV13 and TRBJ1-2; D may be TRBD1 (5 bases). The CDR3 covers 14 residues. Per germline, CDR1 PRHDT and CDR2 FYEKMQ (reference sequence). With 5 bases removed from V and 2 bases from J, the gap between germline ends came to 12 bases. The CDR3 region has the DNA TGTGCCAGCAGCCTCGGGGGTAAGAACTATGGCTACACCTTC. Translated: CASSLGGKNYGYTF.

This clone appeared once. The gene calls are TRBV28 and TRBJ1-5; perhaps TRBD1 as D (5 bases). Germline V lookup: CDR1 MDHEN, CDR2 SYDVKM. The CDR3 is 14 amino acids. The germline V and J ends were trimmed by 4 bases and 0 bases, with 7 bases remaining between them. CDR3 bases: TGTGCCAGCAGTTCGGACACTAGCAATCAGCCCCAGCATTTT. Encoded protein: CASSSDTSNQPQHF.

The chain joins TRBV7-2 to TRBJ2-3, with D perhaps matching TRBD2 (6 bases). Trimming took off 4 bases at V and 14 bases at J, with 16 bases between the two ends. Germline V gives CDR1 SGHTA, CDR2 FQGNSA. The length of the CDR3 is 12 residues. CDR3 amino acids: CASSSGGNFGYF. The CDR3 coding sequence is TGTGCCAGCAGCTCCGGCGGGAACTTCGGGTATTTT.

V is TRBV7-2 and J is TRBJ2-3; D possibly corresponds to TRBD2 (6 bases). This CDR3 contains 15 residues. V was clipped by 5 bases and J by 2 bases, with 14 bases between them. The germline gives CDR1 SGHTA, CDR2 FQGNSA. CDR3 in amino acids: CASSPRDFDTDTQYF. Here the CDR3 DNA reads TGTGCCAGCAGCCCCCGGGACTTTGACACAGATACGCAGTATTTT.

A single count supports this clone. In nucleotides, the CDR3 is TGTGCCAGCAGCTTTCAGCGGACCGGGGAGCTGTTTTTT. Its protein is CASSFQRTGELFF. The chain joins TRBV5-4 to TRBJ2-2, with D perhaps matching TRBD2 (5 bases). V was shortened by 2 bases and J by 5 bases, with 7 bases between the two germline ends. CDR3 length equals 13 residues. Looked up from germline, CDR1 is SGHNT and CDR2 is YYREEE (reference sequence). Variable domain in full (rest from reference TRBV5-4 and TRBJ2-2): ETGVTQSPTHLIKTRGQQVTLRCSSQSGHNTVSWYQQALGQGPQFIFQYYREEENGRGNFPPRFSGLQFPNYSSELNVNALELDDSALYLCASSFQRTGELFFGEGSRLTVL.

This chain links TRBV9 with TRBJ2-2, with 7 bases identical to TRBD2. This CDR3 spans 15 amino acids. The ends lost 4 bases at V and 1 base at J; junction bases unmatched: 4. Germline V gives CDR1 SGDLS, CDR2 YYNGEE. The chain's CDR3 is CASSRIAGNTGELFF. The CDR3 coding sequence is TGTGCCAGCAGCCGAATAGCGGGGAACACCGGGGAGCTGTTTTTT.

The V and J genes are TRBV9 and TRBJ2-7; D assignment may be TRBD1 or TRBD2 (5 bases each). This CDR3 is built from 14 residues. Trimming left V 4 bases short and J 4 bases short, with 15 bases between. The germline V gene encodes CDR1 SGDLS and CDR2 YYNGEE. CDR3 DNA sequence: TGTGCCAGCAGCCCACGGGACGGCGGTTACGAGCAGTACTTC. Translated: CASSPRDGGYEQYF. The entire variable domain, with the rest obtained from reference TRBV9 and TRBJ2-7, is as follows: DSGVTQTPKHLITATGQRVTLRCSPRSGDLSVYWYQQSLDQGLQFLIQYYNGEERAKGNILERFSAQQFPDLHSELNLSSLELGDSALYFCASSPRDGGYEQYFGPGTRLTVT.

The CDR3 DNA reads TGTGCCAGCAGCCAGGACAGGGTTTCTGAAGCTTTCTTT. It encodes CASSQDRVSEAFF. The chain combines TRBV5-4 with TRBJ1-1, with 8 positions matching TRBD1. CDR1 is SGHNT, CDR2 YYREEE, per germline (reference sequence). The CDR3 extends over 13 amino acids. J lost 6 bases, V lost 4 bases, and 5 bases had no gene match.

The chain links TRBV10-2 to TRBJ1-5, with 7 positions matching TRBD1. Per germline, CDR1 WSHSY and CDR2 SAAADI. Losses at the gene ends were 4 bases for V and 9 bases for J; bases not matched to a gene: 9. CDR3 length: 14 residues. The chain's CDR3 is CASSGGTAEWPQHF. DNA for the CDR3: TGCGCCAGCAGTGGTGGGACAGCAGAATGGCCCCAGCATTTT.

This chain uses TRBV11-2 with TRBJ1-2, with unresolved D. Between the trimmed V and J ends, which lost 1 base and 4 bases, there was a span of 7 bases. The CDR3 is made up of 13 amino acids. CDR1 SGHAT and CDR2 FQNNGV come from the germline V gene. CDR3 DNA sequence: TGTGCCAGCAGCTTAGGGTATGGCTATGGCTACACCTTC. Translated: CASSLGYGYGYTF.

The chain has TRBV11-1 and TRBJ1-1; D remains ambiguous. V was cut by 4 bases and J by 0 bases, with 15 bases left in between. This CDR3 spans 16 amino acids. Germline assignment: CDR1 SGHAT and CDR2 FQDESV (reference sequence). CDR3 in amino acids: CASSSVRGRLNTEAFF. Here the CDR3 DNA reads TGTGCCAGCAGCTCAGTAAGAGGGAGATTGAACACTGAAGCTTTCTTT.

The chain uses TRBV18 and TRBJ2-3; TRBD2 agrees at 9 bases. After removal of 6 bases from V and 3 bases from J, the junction contained 16 bases not matched to a gene. CDR3 length equals 18 residues. From germline, CDR1 is KGHSH and CDR2 LQKENI. In DNA, the CDR3 is TGTGCCAGCTCGCCGATCTCATTTGGGCTAGCGGGGACAGATACGCAGTATTTT. Protein: CASSPISFGLAGTDTQYF.

The chain carries TRBV12-5 and TRBJ1-1; D gene unclear. V lost 6 bases, J lost 2 bases, and 19 bases lay in between. Germline CDR1 reads LGHNT; CDR2 reads FRNRAP. The CDR3 loop spans 16 amino acids. CDR3 DNA sequence: TGTGCTAGTGGCATAACTCCCTTGGGGTTTAACACTGAAGCTTTCTTT. Residues: CASGITPLGFNTEAFF.

The chain has TRBV5-1 and TRBJ2-7; D ambiguous. Germline-derived CDR1 and CDR2 are SGHRS and YFSETQ. Trimming cost V 0 bases and J 8 bases, with 15 bases left between them. CDR3 length: 14 residues. CDR3 sequence: CASSLGTPESQQYF. For the CDR3, the DNA is TGCGCCAGCAGCTTGGGGACGCCGGAGTCTCAGCAGTACTTC.

This sequence joins TRBV7-9 and TRBJ2-7, with D possibly being TRBD1 (5 bases). V was trimmed by 7 bases and J by 2 bases, leaving 12 bases between them. The germline V gene has CDR1 SEHNR and CDR2 FQNEAQ (reference sequence). This CDR3 is built from 13 residues. The CDR3 spells CASTTGPPYEQYF. CDR3 DNA: TGTGCCAGCACCACAGGTCCACCCTACGAGCAGTACTTC.

The V gene is TRBV29-1, the J gene TRBJ2-2, with 9 bases matching TRBD1. Trimming removed 4 bases from V and 4 bases from J; junction bases left unmatched: 4. CDR3 length equals 14 residues. Germline V gene sequence: CDR1 SQVTM, CDR2 ANQGSEA. CDR3 coding DNA: TGCAGCGTTGGGGACAGGGAGATCACCGGGGAGCTGTTTTTT. It specifies CSVGDREITGELFF.